This TCR beta chain was observed in a study of OX40 agonist ivuxolimab in advanced cancers. Study observations and caveats: At doses 0.1 to 3.0 mg/kg, CD4+ and CD8+ clones expanded.

This clone was seen more than once but under ten times. The antigen is unknown. Trimming at V came to 11 bases and at J to 7 bases, leaving 11 bases not matched to a gene. CDR1 MNHNY and CDR2 SVGAGI come from the germline V gene (reference sequence). CDR3 size: 14 residues. TCRdb's copy holds only in-frame clones and misses some; the assay was immunoSEQ multiplex PCR. The sample yields some 50,000 clones, 84% seen once. Material: CD4+ or CD8+ T cells sorted from blood, obtained in a trial of the OX40 agonist ivuxolimab. The sequence derives from an adult with an advanced solid tumor such as melanoma, head and neck, liver or kidney cancer. J is TRBJ2-1 and V is TRBV6-6; 10 bases line up with TRBD2. This CDR3 reads CAPSGLAGVNEQFF. The CDR3 DNA reads TGTGCCCCCAGTGGCCTAGCGGGAGTTAATGAGCAGTTCTTC.